The clone carrying this T cell receptor (beta chain) has just one count. Original analysis: Amplification with reference gene primers provided the estimates of nucleated cell counts. Profiled with immunoSEQ multiplex PCR; TCRdb holds only in-frame clones, not every one. V and J calls and clone size are those listed in that table; D and trimming were worked out from the DNA. The table records 250,000 to 300,000 clones, around 87% of them present only once. Trimming stripped 1 base from V and 6 bases from J, with 14 bases between. The germline CDR1 and CDR2 sequences are SGHNT and YENEEA. The CDR3 runs 15 residues. The sample comes from a study of blood T cell repertoires in COVID-19. Overall study context: Samples taken during acute and convalescent COVID-19 were collected in the United States, Italy and Spain. PBMCs, B-cell-depleted T cells, or T cells provided the cDNA or gDNA that made up the material.

In Seattle, patients joined the study during active infection and were tracked longitudinally. This rearrangement joins TRBV11-3 to TRBJ2-3, with D perhaps matching TRBD1 (5 bases). This receptor was obtained from a woman aged 60-75 years with COVID-19, enrolled during active disease. Sequenced material: peripheral blood. CDR3 in amino acids: CASSLGGRDGDTQYF. CDR3 DNA: TGTGCCAGCAGCTTAGGGGGCAGGGATGGTGATACGCAGTATTTT.